This T cell receptor (beta chain) was captured by sequencing in a study of T cell repertoires in cytomegalovirus infection. Overall study context: From public TCR beta signatures came an indication of both CMV infection and matching HLA type.

This CDR3 region has 12 residues. The V gene's germline CDR1 is SGHRS and CDR2 YFSETQ. The V gene lost 4 bases and the J gene lost 7 bases, with 12 bases spanning the gap. Only a few counts were recorded for this clonotype. Its antigen remains unidentified. Study conclusions and caveats: HLA-C-restricted CMV clonotypes gave the most frequent clonotype in two of eight donors.

MiXCR, run by TCRdb on the reads, gives a single entry per CDR3 protein. Seen here are 680,000 or so distinct CDR3 sequences, 35% observed once, and the top ten hold around 2.8%. This sequence originates from a human donor in good health (CMV status not recorded). Some clones in this sample may be carry-over from other donors' samples. The sequenced sample consisted of PBMCs. This sequence joins TRBV5-1 and TRBJ2-7; D uncertain. Here the CDR3 reads CASSPPFGEQYF. CDR3 nucleotides: TGCGCCAGCAGCCCCCCCTTTGGAGAGCAGTACTTC.